This T cell receptor beta chain was observed in a study of T cells in Graves' hyperthyroidism and ophthalmopathy. Findings and limits, study-wide: Also found in blood were most expanded thyroid clonotypes above 0.001. Before onset, by a median of approximately 6.2 months, the model predicted ophthalmopathy.

Any patient presenting with uncontrolled infection, other autoimmune disease, pregnancy or lactation was left out. RNA transcripts gave rise to amplified TCR beta CDR3 regions. HTBI primers were used for first-round RT-PCR of the TCR CDR3. TCRdb processed the multiplex PCR reads anew with MiXCR; each CDR3 protein has one entry. The data hold some 380,000 distinct CDR3 sequences, with approximately 13% observed a single time. Germline lookup yields CDR1 MNHEY and CDR2 SMNVEV (reference sequence). The CDR3 has 13 amino acids. V gave up 4 bases and J gave up 1 base, with 7 bases separating them. This clonotype was recorded many times. Its antigen is currently unknown.

The source is a man younger than 40 with Graves' hyperthyroidism that later progressed to Graves' ophthalmopathy. Material for sequencing was blood. V usage is TRBV27 and J usage is TRBJ1-1; no reliable D call. The CDR3 sequence: CASSSHQNTEAFF. The CDR3 bases are TGTGCCAGCAGTTCTCACCAGAACACTGAAGCTTTCTTT.